Below, 30 T cell receptor beta chains from the same sample are listed, as sequenced in a study of monozygotic twins with inflammatory bowel disease. Reanalyzing the 5' RACE reads, TCRdb keeps one entry per CDR3 protein, without DNA. The sample table sets out around 400,000 distinct CDR3 sequences. What was sequenced was blood. Receptors originate from a human donor with ulcerative colitis or Crohn's disease, or a healthy co-twin of an affected twin (not recorded which).

The chain recombines TRBV5-4 with TRBJ2-1; TCRdb proposes TRBD1, but this gene call is untestable without DNA. This CDR3 is 13 amino acids long. From germline, CDR1 is SGHNT and CDR2 YYREEE (reference sequence). CDR3 protein: CASSSPVGGEQFF.

This chain uses TRBV7-6 with TRBJ2-6. The CDR3 length is 18 residues. Germline values: CDR1 SGHVS, CDR2 FNYEAQ. The CDR3 here is CASSLAATMPSGANVLTF.

This chain uses TRBV6-1 with TRBJ2-6; TCRdb returns TRBD1, unconfirmable since there is no DNA. The CDR3 has 16 residues. Germline V gene sequence: CDR1 MNHNS, CDR2 SASEGT. The CDR3 is CASSETAPSGANVLTF.

This sequence joins TRBV15 and TRBJ2-1. Germline V CDR1 and CDR2: LNHNV, YYDKDF (reference sequence). The CDR3 has 11 residues. The CDR3 loop reads CATSNYNEQFF.

The chain joins TRBV29-1 to TRBJ2-2; TCRdb reports TRBD2, a call that lacks DNA to check it against. This CDR3 is built from 17 residues. Germline CDR1 SQVTM, CDR2 ANQGSEA. CDR3 loop: CSVETRPSGSYTGELFF.

The V and J genes are TRBV5-1 and TRBJ2-4; TCRdb picks TRBD1, but there is no DNA to check that call. Germline assignment: CDR1 SGHRS and CDR2 YFSETQ. The CDR3 runs to 16 residues. CDR3 amino acids: CASSLGTQGVKNIQYF.

This rearrangement joins TRBV28 to TRBJ2-3; TCRdb's D gene call, TRBD1, goes unchecked for lack of DNA. CDR3 length: 16 amino acids. The germline gives CDR1 MDHEN, CDR2 SYDVKM. CDR3 region: CASSLRWPLRGDTQYF.

The chain couples TRBV5-4 to TRBJ2-7; the TCRdb D gene call, TRBD2, has no DNA to confirm it. Germline CDR1 is SGHNT and CDR2 is YYREEE (reference sequence). CDR3 size: 15 residues. CDR3 in amino acids: CASSLRLESIHEQYF. The whole variable domain, filled in from reference TRBV5-4 and TRBJ2-7, reads ETGVTQSPTHLIKTRGQQVTLRCSSQSGHNTVSWYQQALGQGPQFIFQYYREEENGRGNFPPRFSGLQFPNYSSELNVNALELDDSALYLCASSLRLESIHEQYFGPGTRLTVT.

The rearrangement joins TRBV19 to TRBJ1-2; checking the TCRdb D call of TRBD1 is not possible without DNA. The CDR3 consists of 13 residues. The germline V gene has CDR1 LNHDA and CDR2 SQIVND (reference sequence). The CDR3 is CASTVTGVYGYTF.

The J gene is TRBJ2-7, the V gene TRBV20-1; TCRdb's D call of TRBD1 is untestable without DNA. The CDR3 is 19 residues long. Germline V gene lookup returns CDR1 DFQATT and CDR2 SNEGSKA (reference sequence). The CDR3 reads CSARRRDRGTPAGGGEQYF.

The rearrangement uses TRBV7-2 and TRBJ2-7; TCRdb selects TRBD2, and the lack of DNA leaves this call unchecked. The CDR3 loop spans 16 amino acids. CDR1 SGHTA and CDR2 FQGNSA come from the germline V gene. CDR3: CASSLSPRGIQYEQYF.

The J gene is TRBJ2-1, the V gene TRBV24-1; checking the TCRdb D call of TRBD1 is not possible without DNA. CDR3 length: 12 amino acids. Germline V lookup: CDR1 KGHDR, CDR2 SFDVKD. The CDR3 here is CATSDSGSMQFF.

The rearrangement joins TRBV6-1 to TRBJ2-3. The V gene's germline CDR1 is MNHNS and CDR2 SASEGT. The CDR3 contains 13 residues. The CDR3 is CASSDDRTDTQYF.

The chain combines TRBV5-1 with TRBJ2-4; the D gene TCRdb calls, TRBD2, cannot be checked with no DNA. The germline V gene has CDR1 SGHRS and CDR2 YFSETQ. The CDR3 consists of 15 residues. The CDR3 protein is CASSPGGLAKNIQYF.

This chain uses TRBV29-1 with TRBJ1-1; TCRdb gives TRBD1 as the D gene, but with no DNA this cannot be confirmed. This CDR3 is 12 amino acids long. In germline, CDR1 is SQVTM, CDR2 ANQGSEA. CDR3 sequence reads: CSARTGSTEAFF. The variable domain in full, completed from reference TRBV29-1 and TRBJ1-1, reads SAVISQKPSRDICQRGTSLTIQCQVDSQVTMMFWYRQQPGQSLTLIATANQGSEATYESGFVIDKFPISRPNLTFSTLTVSNMSPEDSSIYLCSARTGSTEAFFGQGTRLTVV.

The rearrangement uses TRBV5-1 and TRBJ2-7. Germline V CDR1 and CDR2: SGHRS, YFSETQ. This CDR3 contains 14 residues. The CDR3 here is CASSSSTSSYEQYF. The full variable domain, its missing parts supplied by reference TRBV5-1 and TRBJ2-7, is KAGVTQTPRYLIKTRGQQVTLSCSPISGHRSVSWYQQTPGQGLQFLFEYFSETQRNKGNFPGRFSGRQFSNSRSEMNVSTLELGDSALYLCASSSSTSSYEQYFGPGTRLTVT.

The chain couples TRBV3-1 to TRBJ2-7. The germline V gene has CDR1 LGHDT and CDR2 YNNKEL (reference sequence). The CDR3 consists of 12 residues. The CDR3 protein is CASSHGIYEQYF.

V gene TRBV6-5 combines with J gene TRBJ1-3; absent DNA, TCRdb's TRBD1 call cannot be checked. This CDR3 region has 12 residues. Germline-derived CDR1 and CDR2 are MNHEY and SVGAGI. The CDR3 loop reads CASRGAGNTIYF.

The rearrangement links TRBV5-6 to TRBJ2-7. The germline V gene has CDR1 SGHDT and CDR2 YYEEEE. This CDR3 comprises 15 residues. Here the CDR3 reads CASSLRTAGPNEQYF.

This rearrangement joins TRBV20-1 to TRBJ2-7; TCRdb's D call, TRBD2, is unchecked because there is no DNA. The V gene's germline CDR1 is DFQATT and CDR2 SNEGSKA (reference sequence). The CDR3 totals 15 residues. The CDR3 spells CSASDSGRRAYEQYF.

This chain connects TRBV11-3 to TRBJ2-1; TCRdb's assignment of TRBD1 cannot be checked, as there is no DNA. The CDR3 is 15 amino acids. Germline CDR1 reads SGHNT; CDR2 reads YENEEA. The CDR3 reads CASSSGRGAGYEQFF. The whole variable domain, filled in from reference TRBV11-3 and TRBJ2-1, reads EAGVVQSPRYKIIEKKQPVAFWCNPISGHNTLYWYLQNLGQGPELLIRYENEEAVDDSQLPKDRFSAERLKGVDSTLKIQPAELGDSAVYLCASSSGRGAGYEQFFGPGTRLTVL.

The V call is TRBV18, the J call TRBJ1-4. The CDR3 length is 14 residues. CDR1 and CDR2 from the germline V gene are KGHSH and LQKENI. The CDR3 protein is CASSPSVVDEKLFF.

The rearrangement links TRBV6-4 to TRBJ2-1; TCRdb's D call, TRBD2, is unchecked because there is no DNA. Germline V gene sequence: CDR1 MRHNA, CDR2 SNTAGT. The CDR3 consists of 13 residues. This CDR3 reads CASSEGSYNEQFF.

The chain is built from TRBV7-2 and TRBJ1-1; TCRdb selects TRBD1, and the lack of DNA leaves this call unchecked. The CDR3 runs to 14 residues. Per the germline V gene, CDR1 is SGHTA and CDR2 is FQGNSA. The CDR3 reads CASSLPHRGAEAFF.

The chain links TRBV5-1 to TRBJ1-2. Germline values: CDR1 SGHRS, CDR2 YFSETQ. The CDR3 loop spans 14 amino acids. CDR3: CASSSGGTNYGYTF.

The V gene is TRBV11-2, the J gene TRBJ2-6; there is no DNA to check the TCRdb D call of TRBD1. CDR1 is SGHAT, CDR2 FQNNGV, per germline. The CDR3 extends over 18 amino acids. CDR3 in amino acids: CASSAGQGALSGANVLTF.

V usage is TRBV12-3 or TRBV12-4 and J usage is TRBJ2-1; TCRdb's D call of TRBD1 is untestable without DNA. The CDR3 has 13 amino acids. The CDR3 sequence is CANTEGRGYEQFF.

The V gene is TRBV30, the J gene TRBJ2-3. Germline lookup yields CDR1 GTSNPN and CDR2 SVGIG (reference sequence). The CDR3 spans 12 residues. The CDR3 spells CAWNQGTDTQYF.

This rearrangement joins TRBV25-1 to TRBJ2-7; the TCRdb D gene call, TRBD1, has no DNA to confirm it. The length of the CDR3 is 15 residues. Germline V gene sequence: CDR1 MGHDK, CDR2 SYGVNS. CDR3 region: CASSDPARTGYEQYF.

The chain employs TRBV14 and TRBJ1-1; TCRdb designates TRBD1, a call that cannot be tested without DNA. Looked up from germline, CDR1 is SGHDN and CDR2 is FVKESK. The CDR3 is 13 amino acids. The CDR3: CASSRQGVGEAFF.